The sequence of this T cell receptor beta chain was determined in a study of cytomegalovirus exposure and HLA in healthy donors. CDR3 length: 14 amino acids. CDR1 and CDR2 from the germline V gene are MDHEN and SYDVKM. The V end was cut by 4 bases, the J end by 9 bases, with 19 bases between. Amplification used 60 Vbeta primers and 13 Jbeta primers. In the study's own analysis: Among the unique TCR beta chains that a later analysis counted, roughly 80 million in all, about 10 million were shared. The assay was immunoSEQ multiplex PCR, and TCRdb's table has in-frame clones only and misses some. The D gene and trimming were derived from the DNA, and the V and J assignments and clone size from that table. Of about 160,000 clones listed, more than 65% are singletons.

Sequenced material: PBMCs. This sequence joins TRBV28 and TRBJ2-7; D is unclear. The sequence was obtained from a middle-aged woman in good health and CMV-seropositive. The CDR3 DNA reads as TGTGCCAGCAGTTCCCCGGGTCTAGAGTCGCGGCAGTACTTC. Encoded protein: CASSSPGLESRQYF.